These 18 T cell receptor beta chains came from one sample sequenced in a study of T cell responses to AZD1222 COVID-19 vaccine. Produced via immunoSEQ multiplex PCR; TCRdb's table is partial and in-frame only. This table has approximately 140,000 clones, 80% to 90% appearing once. Sequencing used peripheral blood, obtained on day 0 of AZD1222 vaccination. These receptors were taken from an adult in good health.

The gene calls are TRBV11-1 and TRBJ2-3; D could derive from TRBD1 or TRBD2 (6 bases each). The CDR3 totals 16 residues. Germline V gene data show CDR1 as SGHAT and CDR2 as FQDESV (reference sequence). V was cut by 3 bases and J by 4 bases, with 17 bases left in between. The chain's CDR3 is CASSLAPGGTSDTQYF. As DNA, the CDR3 is TGTGCCAGCAGCTTGGCCCCCGGAGGGACATCAGATACGCAGTATTTT.

The chain is built from TRBV19 and TRBJ2-7; no definite D call. The V gene's germline CDR1 is LNHDA and CDR2 SQIVND (reference sequence). This CDR3 is built from 14 residues. Trimming pared 1 base from V and 2 bases from J, leaving 9 bases between. The CDR3: CASSIGPMTYEQYF. The CDR3 bases are TGTGCCAGTAGTATAGGGCCGATGACCTACGAGCAGTACTTC. Looking up the rest from reference TRBV19 and TRBJ2-7 gives the full variable domain: DGGITQSPKYLFRKEGQNVTLSCEQNLNHDAMYWYRQDPGQGLRLIYYSQIVNDFQKGDIAEGYSVSREKKESFPLTVTSAQKNPTAFYLCASSIGPMTYEQYFGPGTRLTVT.

The chain uses TRBV13 and TRBJ1-4, with D perhaps TRBD1 (5 bases). The CDR3 is made up of 15 amino acids. With 2 bases removed from V and 5 bases from J, the gap between germline ends came to 12 bases. CDR1 is PRHDT and CDR2 is FYEKMQ in the germline V gene (reference sequence). This chain's CDR3 is CASSLYSRGNEKLFF. The CDR3 nucleotides read TGTGCCAGCAGCTTATATTCGCGGGGGAATGAAAAACTGTTTTTT. The whole variable domain, remainder taken from reference TRBV13 and TRBJ1-4, is AAGVIQSPRHLIKEKRETATLKCYPIPRHDTVYWYQQGPGQDPQFLISFYEKMQSDKGSIPDRFSAQQFSDYHSELNMSSLELGDSALYFCASSLYSRGNEKLFFGSGTQLSVL.

The V and J genes are TRBV7-9 and TRBJ1-1, with 7 bases lining up with TRBD1. CDR1 is SEHNR, CDR2 FQNEAQ, per germline (reference sequence). With V trimmed by 5 bases and J by 4 bases, 7 bases remained unmatched. This CDR3 is built from 14 residues. In DNA form, the CDR3 reads TGTGCCAGCAGCCAAAGACAGGGTACCACTGAAGCTTTCTTT. Amino acids: CASSQRQGTTEAFF.

The chain combines TRBV3-1 (or the pseudogene TRBV3-2) with TRBJ1-1, with 7 bases matching TRBD1. CDR1 is LGHDT and CDR2 is YNNKEL in the germline V gene (reference sequence). V lost 2 bases, J lost 8 bases, and 14 bases stayed unmatched. The CDR3 sequence is 16 residues long. This chain's CDR3 is CASSQPGQVGRIEAFF. The CDR3 DNA reads TGTGCCAGCAGCCAACCAGGACAGGTCGGTCGGATCGAAGCTTTCTTT.

This clone was seen only a few times. This chain connects TRBV27 to TRBJ1-4; no definite D call. The CDR3 is 15 residues long. Germline CDR1 reads MNHEY; CDR2 reads SMNVEV (reference sequence). V was cut by 5 bases and J by 3 bases, with 13 bases left in between. The CDR3 sequence is CASSPLLGANEKLFF. The DNA for the CDR3 is TGTGCCAGCAGTCCCCTCCTTGGGGCTAATGAAAAACTGTTTTTT.

This rearrangement joins TRBV27 to TRBJ1-2, with TRBD1 matching 7 bases. The CDR3 loop spans 15 amino acids. From germline, CDR1 is MNHEY and CDR2 SMNVEV (reference sequence). After removal of 4 bases from V and 6 bases from J, the junction contained 11 bases not matched to a gene. This CDR3 reads CASSSGQRTKNGYTF. The CDR3 nucleotides are TGTGCCAGCAGTTCGGGACAGCGAACCAAGAATGGCTACACCTTC.

On this clone itself: At one end, the junction sequence differs from germline, possibly due to a read error. The rearrangement joins TRBV4-2 to TRBJ2-6, with TRBD2 matching 10 bases. This CDR3 has 18 residues. Germline V gene data show CDR1 as LGHNA and CDR2 as YNFKEQ. The CDR3 DNA reads TGTGTCAGCAGCCAAGTGGGGCTAGCGGGAGCTGGGGCCAACGTCCTGACTTTC. This encodes CVSSQVGLAGAGANVLTF.

CDR3 amino acids: CASTSPTGKGNTIYF. CDR3 bases: TGTGCCAGCACCTCCCCGACGGGGAAGGGAAACACCATATATTTT. This chain joins TRBV6-5 and TRBJ1-3; D is unclear. Trimming left V 7 bases short and J 4 bases short, with 17 bases between. The CDR3 totals 15 residues. Looked up from germline, CDR1 is MNHEY and CDR2 is SVGAGI.

The V gene is TRBV6-2 or TRBV6-3, the J gene TRBJ2-7; the D is unclear. The V and J ends lost 2 bases and 2 bases respectively, with 13 bases between them. Germline V gives CDR1 MNHEY, CDR2 SVGEGT. The CDR3 sequence is 15 residues long. The DNA of the CDR3 is TGTGCCAGCAGTTACCACAGCCCCTTTACCTACGAGCAGTACTTC. It yields the protein CASSYHSPFTYEQYF.

This chain joins TRBV7-2 and TRBJ1-6; D uncertain. The germline CDR1 and CDR2 sequences are SGHTA and FQGNSA. The germline V and J ends were trimmed by 5 bases and 0 bases, with 8 bases remaining between them. The CDR3 contains 15 residues. The CDR3 loop is CASSPQSSYNSPLHF. The CDR3 nucleotides read TGTGCCAGCAGCCCACAGAGCTCCTATAATTCACCCCTCCACTTT.

V is TRBV10-3 and J is TRBJ2-7; TRBD2 matches at 12 bases. CDR1 and CDR2 (germline): ENHRY, SYGVKD. The length of the CDR3 is 16 residues. After removal of 2 bases from V and 4 bases from J, the junction contained 6 bases not matched to a gene. CDR3 protein: CAISEGTSGRLYEQYF. The CDR3 DNA follows: TGTGCCATCAGTGAGGGAACTAGCGGGAGGTTGTACGAGCAGTACTTC.

The chain combines TRBV3-1 (or the pseudogene TRBV3-2) with TRBJ2-1; TRBD2 agrees at 10 bases. The V segment lost 0 bases and the J segment 8 bases; nucleotides outside the gene matches: 7. The CDR3 runs to 16 residues. CDR1 is LGHDT and CDR2 is YNNKEL in the germline V gene (reference sequence). CDR3 in DNA: TGTGCCAGCAGCCAAGATCCTAGCGGGAGTAGCTATGAGCAGTTCTTC. It specifies CASSQDPSGSSYEQFF.

This chain links TRBV7-9 with TRBJ1-1, with D possibly TRBD1 on 6 matching bases. The germline gives CDR1 SEHNR, CDR2 FQNEAQ (reference sequence). The V end was cut by 8 bases, the J end by 0 bases, with 16 bases between. The CDR3 runs to 15 residues. In DNA form, the CDR3 reads TGTGCCAGCCAAGTTGAAGGGGGGATGAACACTGAAGCTTTCTTT. Protein: CASQVEGGMNTEAFF.

The V and J genes are TRBV5-4 and TRBJ1-6; D remains ambiguous. CDR1 and CDR2 from the germline V gene are SGHNT and YYREEE (reference sequence). The CDR3 covers 14 residues. Trimming pared 4 bases from V and 8 bases from J, leaving 13 bases between. For the CDR3, the DNA is TGTGCCAGCAGCCCCGGGGTTCGGGATTCACCCCTCCACTTT. Amino acid sequence: CASSPGVRDSPLHF.

The chain uses TRBV5-1 and TRBJ2-7; 10 positions match TRBD1. CDR3 size: 17 residues. Trimming cost V 8 bases and J 4 bases; bases outside gene matches: 18. The germline gives CDR1 SGHRS, CDR2 YFSETQ. The CDR3 loop is CARSLLKGRDRGYEQYF. CDR3 nucleotides: TGCGCCAGATCCTTACTTAAAGGCCGGGACAGGGGTTACGAGCAGTACTTC.

This rearrangement joins TRBV27 to TRBJ1-4; TRBD1 matches 10 bases. The germline gives CDR1 MNHEY, CDR2 SMNVEV (reference sequence). The junction had 5 bases not matched to a gene; V was cut back by 2 bases and J by 8 bases. This CDR3 contains 15 residues. The CDR3 DNA reads as TGTGCCAGCAGTTTAGCGGGACAGGGGTGGGAAAAACTGTTTTTT. This translates into CASSLAGQGWEKLFF.

There are a few counts of this clone. The chain couples TRBV25-1 to TRBJ2-5; no clear D gene. The CDR3 extends over 15 amino acids. V shed 2 bases and J shed 4 bases, with 14 bases lying between them. CDR1 and CDR2 from the germline V gene are MGHDK and SYGVNS. CDR3 nucleotide sequence: TGTGCCAGCAGTGAAACCAATTCCCTGGGAGAGACCCAGTACTTC. This sequence encodes CASSETNSLGETQYF.